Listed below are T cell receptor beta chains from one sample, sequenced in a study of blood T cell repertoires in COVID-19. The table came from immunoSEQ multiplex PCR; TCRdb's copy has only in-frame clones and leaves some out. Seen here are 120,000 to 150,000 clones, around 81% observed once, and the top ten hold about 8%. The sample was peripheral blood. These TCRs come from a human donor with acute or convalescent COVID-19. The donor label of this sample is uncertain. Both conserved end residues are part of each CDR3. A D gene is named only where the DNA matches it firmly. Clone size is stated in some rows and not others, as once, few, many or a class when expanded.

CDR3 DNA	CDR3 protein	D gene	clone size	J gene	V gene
TGTGCCAGCAGCTCCACAGACAACACTGAAGCTTTCTTT	CASSSTDNTEAFF	.	few	TRBJ1-1	TRBV5-4
TGCGCCAGCAGCCAAGAAAGCGTGGGGCGAGAGACCCAGTACTTC	CASSQESVGRETQYF	.	.	TRBJ2-5	TRBV4-1
TGCGCCAGCAGCGTTCCGAGCTCCTACAATGAGCAGTTCTTC	CASSVPSSYNEQFF	.	.	TRBJ2-1	TRBV5-1
TGTGCCAGCAGCGCGGGGTGGGGGGAACCAATCGCTGAAGCTTTCTTT	CASSAGWGEPIAEAFF	.	.	TRBJ1-1	TRBV9
TGCGCCAGCAGCTTGACAGGGGGTTTCACTGAAGCTTTCTTT	CASSLTGGFTEAFF	TRBD1	.	TRBJ1-1	TRBV5-1
TGTGCCAGCAGCCAAGCCGGGACAGGCTTCTATGGCTACACCTTC	CASSQAGTGFYGYTF	TRBD1	.	TRBJ1-2	TRBV3-1/TRBV3-2
TGTGCCAGCAGCCCAGGACTCGGACCCCAGTCCATCGGGAACACTGAAGCTTTCTTT	CASSPGLGPQSIGNTEAFF	.	few	TRBJ1-1	TRBV7-9
TGTGCCAGCAGTAGGGGGCATGCCCAGGACTCACCCCTCCACTTT	CASSRGHAQDSPLHF	TRBD1	.	TRBJ1-6	TRBV27
TGTGCCAGCAGCAACCCGAGGGGACACAGAGACTCTGGGGCCAACGTCCTGACTTTC	CASSNPRGHRDSGANVLTF	.	.	TRBJ2-6	TRBV9
TGTGCCAGCAGTTACTTCAGGACTAGCGGGGGGGATGAGCAGTTCTTC	CASSYFRTSGGDEQFF	TRBD2	once	TRBJ2-1	TRBV6-2/TRBV6-3
TGTGCCAGCTACTCGGGACAGGGGTTCGATACGCAGTATTTT	CASYSGQGFDTQYF	TRBD1	.	TRBJ2-3	TRBV7-9
TGCGCCAGCAGCTTGGGGCATGGGAACACCGGGGAGCTGTTTTTT	CASSLGHGNTGELFF	.	.	TRBJ2-2	TRBV5-1
TGTGCCAGCAGTTTCGGGCAGGGGAAAGAGACCCAGTACTTC	CASSFGQGKETQYF	.	.	TRBJ2-5	TRBV27
TGTGCCATCAGCGACTCCTCCGGGGGCTACACCTTC	CAISDSSGGYTF	.	.	TRBJ1-2	TRBV10-3
TGTGCCTGGAGTGTAGGGGAGGCCCAGCATTTT	CAWSVGEAQHF	.	.	TRBJ1-5	TRBV30
TGTGCCAGCAGCCAATACGGTTCTGGGGCCAACGTCCTGACTTTC	CASSQYGSGANVLTF	.	.	TRBJ2-6	TRBV3-1/TRBV3-2
TGTGCCAGCAGCCCAGACAGGGGCCAGGGCTACACCTTC	CASSPDRGQGYTF	TRBD1	.	TRBJ1-2	TRBV6-4
TGTGCCAGTAGTATAAGAGGGCTGAACACTGAAGCTTTCTTT	CASSIRGLNTEAFF	.	.	TRBJ1-1	TRBV19